Presented here are 25 T cell receptor beta chains from one specimen sequenced in a study of blood T cell repertoires in COVID-19. Some clones are missing from TCRdb's copy, which holds only in-frame ones; the method was immunoSEQ multiplex PCR. The sample lists approximately 32,000 clones; around 90% were seen once. Sequenced material: peripheral blood. The receptors originated from a woman in her 70s with active COVID-19.

The chain recombines TRBV15 with TRBJ2-3; possibly TRBD2 for D (7 bases). The CDR3 is made up of 19 amino acids. The germline gives CDR1 LNHNV, CDR2 YYDKDF (reference sequence). V was pared by 3 bases and J by 0 bases, with 22 bases between. CDR3 protein: CATSRGAGRGPLSTDTQYF. The CDR3 DNA reads TGTGCCACCAGCAGGGGGGCGGGGAGGGGACCTCTGAGCACAGATACGCAGTATTTT.

The chain combines TRBV28 with TRBJ1-5; a weak D match, TRBD1 (5 bases). CDR1 is MDHEN and CDR2 is SYDVKM in the germline V gene. The V end lost 11 bases, the J end lost 1 base, and 9 bases lay between the germline ends. This CDR3 has 12 residues. In DNA, the CDR3 is TGTGCCGGGGGGGTGAGCAATCAGCCCCAGCATTTT. Residues: CAGGVSNQPQHF.

The chain carries TRBV10-1 and TRBJ2-5; TRBD2 matches at 11 bases. Germline assignment: CDR1 WNHNN and CDR2 SYGVQD (reference sequence). V was pared by 3 bases and J by 5 bases, with 8 bases of the junction left unmatched. The CDR3 covers 16 residues. The CDR3 spells CASSEGTGLAEETQYF. CDR3 nucleotides: TGCGCCAGCAGTGAAGGAACGGGACTAGCGGAGGAGACCCAGTACTTC.

The gene calls are TRBV7-2 and TRBJ2-2; 7 bases fit TRBD1. The CDR3 is made up of 13 amino acids. J was trimmed by 7 bases and V by 5 bases; bases with no gene match: 4. CDR1 and CDR2 from the germline V gene are SGHTA and FQGNSA. The DNA of the CDR3 is TGTGCCAGCAGCCCTCGACAGGGCGGGGAGCTGTTTTTT. It is translated as CASSPRQGGELFF.

V is TRBV18 and J is TRBJ2-4, with a weak D call TRBD1 (6 bases). The CDR3 contains 14 residues. Germline CDR1 and CDR2: KGHSH and LQKENI. With 5 bases removed from V and 6 bases from J, the gap between germline ends came to 14 bases. The CDR3 DNA sequence: TGTGCCAGCTCAACTGGCCCGGACAGAAACATTCAGTACTTC. Its protein is CASSTGPDRNIQYF.

This clone has just a few counts. This chain joins TRBV12-3 or TRBV12-4 and TRBJ2-1; 7 bases map to TRBD1. CDR3 length equals 12 residues. V was clipped by 5 bases and J by 7 bases; unmatched bases: 2. The CDR3, as DNA: TGTGCCAGCAGTGACAGGGAGAATGAGCAGTTCTTC. Residues: CASSDRENEQFF.

The chain recombines TRBV6-5 with TRBJ1-4, with D unresolved. V lost 11 bases and J lost 0, with 10 bases in between. Per the germline V gene, CDR1 is MNHEY and CDR2 is SVGAGI. The CDR3 is 13 residues long. The CDR3 region has the DNA TGTGCCCTCCTTGAGGCAACTAATGAAAAACTGTTTTTT. Protein: CALLEATNEKLFF.

J is TRBJ1-3 and V is TRBV7-8; D is uncertain. V was clipped by 5 bases and J by 8 bases, with 10 bases between them. Germline CDR1 reads SGHVS; CDR2 reads FQNEAQ. CDR3 length: 12 amino acids. CDR3 nucleotide sequence: TGTGCCAGCAGCCCGCGGGTAGACACCATATATTTT. Amino acids: CASSPRVDTIYF.

The chain couples TRBV5-5 to TRBJ1-6; D gene ambiguous. V was clipped by 0 bases and J by 11 bases, with 12 bases between them. This CDR3 is built from 14 residues. In germline, CDR1 is SGHKS, CDR2 YYEKEE (reference sequence). CDR3 sequence (DNA): TGTGCCAGCAGCTTGGATCTCCGAGAGACACCCCTCCACTTT. Translating it yields CASSLDLRETPLHF.

The chain couples TRBV7-9 to TRBJ2-7, with 10 bases fitting TRBD2. Trimming cost V 5 bases and J 0 bases; bases outside gene matches: 4. The CDR3 runs 15 residues. From germline, CDR1 is SEHNR and CDR2 FQNEAQ (reference sequence). Here the CDR3 DNA reads TGTGCCAGCAGCCAGCAGCGGGGGGGCTCCTACGAGCAGTACTTC. Its protein product is CASSQQRGGSYEQYF.

The chain combines TRBV5-4 with TRBJ2-3, with 13 positions matching TRBD2. Trimming removed 0 bases from V and 2 bases from J; junction bases left unmatched: 6. The CDR3 is 18 residues long. The germline V gene encodes CDR1 SGHNT and CDR2 YYREEE (reference sequence). CDR3 sequence: CASSLGGLAGPITDTQYF. The CDR3 nucleotides are TGTGCCAGCAGCTTGGGGGGACTAGCGGGGCCTATCACAGATACGCAGTATTTT.

V usage is TRBV7-2 and J usage is TRBJ2-3; 9 bases map to TRBD2. V lost 1 base, J lost 6 bases, and 8 bases stayed unmatched. The CDR3 covers 16 residues. The germline V gene encodes CDR1 SGHTA and CDR2 FQGNSA. The DNA of the CDR3 is TGTGCCAGCAGCTTAGTACGGCGGGGGGGCGGTGATACGCAGTATTTT. Residues: CASSLVRRGGGDTQYF.

J is TRBJ1-1 and V is TRBV6-2 or TRBV6-3; D perhaps matches TRBD1 (6 bases). The germline V gene has CDR1 MNHEY and CDR2 SVGEGT. The CDR3 is made up of 15 amino acids. Trimming removed 2 bases from V and 3 bases from J, with 13 bases in between. The CDR3 sequence is CASSYGGGEYTEAFF. CDR3 DNA: TGTGCCAGCAGTTACGGGGGGGGCGAGTACACTGAAGCTTTCTTT.

The chain carries TRBV18 and TRBJ1-2; D uncertain. The CDR3 runs 15 residues. The V end was cut by 0 bases, the J end by 7 bases, with 15 bases between. The germline V gene encodes CDR1 KGHSH and CDR2 LQKENI. In nucleotides, the CDR3 is TGTGCCAGCTCACCACCGTCAGTCCCCGGCGGTGGCTACACCTTC. Translation: CASSPPSVPGGGYTF.

The rearrangement links TRBV2 to TRBJ2-3, with TRBD2 matching 8 bases. Germline lookup yields CDR1 SNHLY and CDR2 FYNNEI. There are 14 residues in the CDR3. J was trimmed by 8 bases and V by 1 base; bases with no gene match: 5. The CDR3 spells CASSEVAGGVTQYF. DNA of the CDR3: TGTGCCAGCAGTGAAGTCGCGGGGGGAGTTACGCAGTATTTT.

This chain joins TRBV28 and TRBJ1-1; TRBD1 matches 8 bases. J gave up 3 bases and V 8 bases, and 5 bases lay outside the gene matches. The CDR3 contains 13 residues. Germline-derived CDR1 and CDR2 are MDHEN and SYDVKM. The CDR3 DNA reads as TGTGCCAGCGGGTTGACAGGGGACACTGAAGCTTTCTTT. Its translation is CASGLTGDTEAFF.

The CDR3 region is CAWRGTGQETQYF. The CDR3 DNA follows: TGTGCCTGGCGTGGGACAGGACAAGAGACCCAGTACTTC. The V and J genes are TRBV30 and TRBJ2-5, with 8 bases fitting TRBD1. The CDR3 consists of 13 residues. Germline loops: CDR1 GTSNPN, CDR2 SVGIG (reference sequence). The junction had 4 bases not matched to a gene; V was cut back by 5 bases and J by 2 bases.

This clone was seen once. V gene TRBV4-2 combines with J gene TRBJ2-5, with 7 bases lining up with TRBD2. The CDR3 runs 11 residues. J was trimmed by 10 bases and V by 5 bases; bases with no gene match: 4. Germline CDR1 and CDR2: LGHNA and YNFKEQ. This chain's CDR3 is CASSGPGGQYF. In nucleotides, the CDR3 is TGTGCCAGCAGCGGCCCGGGAGGCCAGTACTTC.

This clone occurred once. The rearrangement links TRBV6-2 or TRBV6-3 to TRBJ2-1; possibly TRBD1 for D (5 bases). V lost 0 bases and J 6 bases, leaving 9 bases between the germline ends. CDR1 and CDR2 from the germline V gene are MNHEY and SVGEGT. The CDR3 has 14 residues. CDR3 region: CASSYSQGCNEQFF. Here the CDR3 DNA reads TGTGCCAGCAGTTACTCGCAGGGATGCAATGAGCAGTTCTTC.

The V and J genes are TRBV4-2 and TRBJ2-5; 7 bases are shared with TRBD2. The CDR3 consists of 13 residues. Trimming cost V 2 bases and J 5 bases; bases outside gene matches: 2. Germline V gives CDR1 LGHNA, CDR2 YNFKEQ. The CDR3 reads CASSQSSGETQYF. The CDR3 DNA is TGTGCCAGCAGCCAATCTAGCGGCGAGACCCAGTACTTC.

This rearrangement joins TRBV5-1 to TRBJ2-1; a weak D match, TRBD1 (6 bases). In germline, CDR1 is SGHRS, CDR2 YFSETQ. This CDR3 contains 13 residues. V lost 4 bases to trimming and J lost 7 bases, with 12 bases between them. The CDR3 sequence is CASSAEQGNEQFF. The CDR3 bases are TGCGCCAGCAGCGCTGAGCAGGGGAATGAGCAGTTCTTC.

J is TRBJ2-5 and V is TRBV7-7, with 15 positions matching TRBD2. CDR1 and CDR2 (germline): SSHAT, FNYEAQ (reference sequence). V lost 1 base to trimming and J lost 5 bases; unmatched junction nucleotides: 11. The CDR3 is 19 residues long. CDR3: CASSLGIRTSGGAEETQYF. The CDR3 nucleotides read TGTGCCAGCAGCTTAGGGATTCGGACTAGCGGGGGGGCCGAGGAGACCCAGTACTTC.

This sequence joins TRBV24-1 and TRBJ2-1; 15 nucleotides align to TRBD2. This CDR3 spans 16 amino acids. Germline-derived CDR1 and CDR2 are KGHDR and SFDVKD. V was pared by 0 bases and J by 9 bases, with 2 bases of the junction left unmatched. DNA of the CDR3: TGTGCCACCAGTGATTTGGGACTAGCGGGGGGGCGTGAGCAGTTCTTC. Translating gives CATSDLGLAGGREQFF.

The chain is built from TRBV18 and TRBJ1-1; TRBD1 matches 10 bases. Trimming took 3 bases from V and 5 from J; bases not matched to a gene: 0. The V gene's germline CDR1 is KGHSH and CDR2 LQKENI. There are 13 residues in the CDR3. The CDR3 nucleotides are TGTGCCAGCTCACCGGGACAGGGGACTGAAGCTTTCTTT. Its translation: CASSPGQGTEAFF.

This chain links TRBV27 with TRBJ1-1; D gene unclear. This CDR3 has 13 amino acids. CDR1 and CDR2 from the germline V gene are MNHEY and SMNVEV (reference sequence). V lost 6 bases and J 0 bases, leaving 8 bases between the germline ends. Here the CDR3 reads CASSLSMNTEAFF. The CDR3 DNA reads as TGTGCCAGCAGCCTAAGTATGAACACTGAAGCTTTCTTT.